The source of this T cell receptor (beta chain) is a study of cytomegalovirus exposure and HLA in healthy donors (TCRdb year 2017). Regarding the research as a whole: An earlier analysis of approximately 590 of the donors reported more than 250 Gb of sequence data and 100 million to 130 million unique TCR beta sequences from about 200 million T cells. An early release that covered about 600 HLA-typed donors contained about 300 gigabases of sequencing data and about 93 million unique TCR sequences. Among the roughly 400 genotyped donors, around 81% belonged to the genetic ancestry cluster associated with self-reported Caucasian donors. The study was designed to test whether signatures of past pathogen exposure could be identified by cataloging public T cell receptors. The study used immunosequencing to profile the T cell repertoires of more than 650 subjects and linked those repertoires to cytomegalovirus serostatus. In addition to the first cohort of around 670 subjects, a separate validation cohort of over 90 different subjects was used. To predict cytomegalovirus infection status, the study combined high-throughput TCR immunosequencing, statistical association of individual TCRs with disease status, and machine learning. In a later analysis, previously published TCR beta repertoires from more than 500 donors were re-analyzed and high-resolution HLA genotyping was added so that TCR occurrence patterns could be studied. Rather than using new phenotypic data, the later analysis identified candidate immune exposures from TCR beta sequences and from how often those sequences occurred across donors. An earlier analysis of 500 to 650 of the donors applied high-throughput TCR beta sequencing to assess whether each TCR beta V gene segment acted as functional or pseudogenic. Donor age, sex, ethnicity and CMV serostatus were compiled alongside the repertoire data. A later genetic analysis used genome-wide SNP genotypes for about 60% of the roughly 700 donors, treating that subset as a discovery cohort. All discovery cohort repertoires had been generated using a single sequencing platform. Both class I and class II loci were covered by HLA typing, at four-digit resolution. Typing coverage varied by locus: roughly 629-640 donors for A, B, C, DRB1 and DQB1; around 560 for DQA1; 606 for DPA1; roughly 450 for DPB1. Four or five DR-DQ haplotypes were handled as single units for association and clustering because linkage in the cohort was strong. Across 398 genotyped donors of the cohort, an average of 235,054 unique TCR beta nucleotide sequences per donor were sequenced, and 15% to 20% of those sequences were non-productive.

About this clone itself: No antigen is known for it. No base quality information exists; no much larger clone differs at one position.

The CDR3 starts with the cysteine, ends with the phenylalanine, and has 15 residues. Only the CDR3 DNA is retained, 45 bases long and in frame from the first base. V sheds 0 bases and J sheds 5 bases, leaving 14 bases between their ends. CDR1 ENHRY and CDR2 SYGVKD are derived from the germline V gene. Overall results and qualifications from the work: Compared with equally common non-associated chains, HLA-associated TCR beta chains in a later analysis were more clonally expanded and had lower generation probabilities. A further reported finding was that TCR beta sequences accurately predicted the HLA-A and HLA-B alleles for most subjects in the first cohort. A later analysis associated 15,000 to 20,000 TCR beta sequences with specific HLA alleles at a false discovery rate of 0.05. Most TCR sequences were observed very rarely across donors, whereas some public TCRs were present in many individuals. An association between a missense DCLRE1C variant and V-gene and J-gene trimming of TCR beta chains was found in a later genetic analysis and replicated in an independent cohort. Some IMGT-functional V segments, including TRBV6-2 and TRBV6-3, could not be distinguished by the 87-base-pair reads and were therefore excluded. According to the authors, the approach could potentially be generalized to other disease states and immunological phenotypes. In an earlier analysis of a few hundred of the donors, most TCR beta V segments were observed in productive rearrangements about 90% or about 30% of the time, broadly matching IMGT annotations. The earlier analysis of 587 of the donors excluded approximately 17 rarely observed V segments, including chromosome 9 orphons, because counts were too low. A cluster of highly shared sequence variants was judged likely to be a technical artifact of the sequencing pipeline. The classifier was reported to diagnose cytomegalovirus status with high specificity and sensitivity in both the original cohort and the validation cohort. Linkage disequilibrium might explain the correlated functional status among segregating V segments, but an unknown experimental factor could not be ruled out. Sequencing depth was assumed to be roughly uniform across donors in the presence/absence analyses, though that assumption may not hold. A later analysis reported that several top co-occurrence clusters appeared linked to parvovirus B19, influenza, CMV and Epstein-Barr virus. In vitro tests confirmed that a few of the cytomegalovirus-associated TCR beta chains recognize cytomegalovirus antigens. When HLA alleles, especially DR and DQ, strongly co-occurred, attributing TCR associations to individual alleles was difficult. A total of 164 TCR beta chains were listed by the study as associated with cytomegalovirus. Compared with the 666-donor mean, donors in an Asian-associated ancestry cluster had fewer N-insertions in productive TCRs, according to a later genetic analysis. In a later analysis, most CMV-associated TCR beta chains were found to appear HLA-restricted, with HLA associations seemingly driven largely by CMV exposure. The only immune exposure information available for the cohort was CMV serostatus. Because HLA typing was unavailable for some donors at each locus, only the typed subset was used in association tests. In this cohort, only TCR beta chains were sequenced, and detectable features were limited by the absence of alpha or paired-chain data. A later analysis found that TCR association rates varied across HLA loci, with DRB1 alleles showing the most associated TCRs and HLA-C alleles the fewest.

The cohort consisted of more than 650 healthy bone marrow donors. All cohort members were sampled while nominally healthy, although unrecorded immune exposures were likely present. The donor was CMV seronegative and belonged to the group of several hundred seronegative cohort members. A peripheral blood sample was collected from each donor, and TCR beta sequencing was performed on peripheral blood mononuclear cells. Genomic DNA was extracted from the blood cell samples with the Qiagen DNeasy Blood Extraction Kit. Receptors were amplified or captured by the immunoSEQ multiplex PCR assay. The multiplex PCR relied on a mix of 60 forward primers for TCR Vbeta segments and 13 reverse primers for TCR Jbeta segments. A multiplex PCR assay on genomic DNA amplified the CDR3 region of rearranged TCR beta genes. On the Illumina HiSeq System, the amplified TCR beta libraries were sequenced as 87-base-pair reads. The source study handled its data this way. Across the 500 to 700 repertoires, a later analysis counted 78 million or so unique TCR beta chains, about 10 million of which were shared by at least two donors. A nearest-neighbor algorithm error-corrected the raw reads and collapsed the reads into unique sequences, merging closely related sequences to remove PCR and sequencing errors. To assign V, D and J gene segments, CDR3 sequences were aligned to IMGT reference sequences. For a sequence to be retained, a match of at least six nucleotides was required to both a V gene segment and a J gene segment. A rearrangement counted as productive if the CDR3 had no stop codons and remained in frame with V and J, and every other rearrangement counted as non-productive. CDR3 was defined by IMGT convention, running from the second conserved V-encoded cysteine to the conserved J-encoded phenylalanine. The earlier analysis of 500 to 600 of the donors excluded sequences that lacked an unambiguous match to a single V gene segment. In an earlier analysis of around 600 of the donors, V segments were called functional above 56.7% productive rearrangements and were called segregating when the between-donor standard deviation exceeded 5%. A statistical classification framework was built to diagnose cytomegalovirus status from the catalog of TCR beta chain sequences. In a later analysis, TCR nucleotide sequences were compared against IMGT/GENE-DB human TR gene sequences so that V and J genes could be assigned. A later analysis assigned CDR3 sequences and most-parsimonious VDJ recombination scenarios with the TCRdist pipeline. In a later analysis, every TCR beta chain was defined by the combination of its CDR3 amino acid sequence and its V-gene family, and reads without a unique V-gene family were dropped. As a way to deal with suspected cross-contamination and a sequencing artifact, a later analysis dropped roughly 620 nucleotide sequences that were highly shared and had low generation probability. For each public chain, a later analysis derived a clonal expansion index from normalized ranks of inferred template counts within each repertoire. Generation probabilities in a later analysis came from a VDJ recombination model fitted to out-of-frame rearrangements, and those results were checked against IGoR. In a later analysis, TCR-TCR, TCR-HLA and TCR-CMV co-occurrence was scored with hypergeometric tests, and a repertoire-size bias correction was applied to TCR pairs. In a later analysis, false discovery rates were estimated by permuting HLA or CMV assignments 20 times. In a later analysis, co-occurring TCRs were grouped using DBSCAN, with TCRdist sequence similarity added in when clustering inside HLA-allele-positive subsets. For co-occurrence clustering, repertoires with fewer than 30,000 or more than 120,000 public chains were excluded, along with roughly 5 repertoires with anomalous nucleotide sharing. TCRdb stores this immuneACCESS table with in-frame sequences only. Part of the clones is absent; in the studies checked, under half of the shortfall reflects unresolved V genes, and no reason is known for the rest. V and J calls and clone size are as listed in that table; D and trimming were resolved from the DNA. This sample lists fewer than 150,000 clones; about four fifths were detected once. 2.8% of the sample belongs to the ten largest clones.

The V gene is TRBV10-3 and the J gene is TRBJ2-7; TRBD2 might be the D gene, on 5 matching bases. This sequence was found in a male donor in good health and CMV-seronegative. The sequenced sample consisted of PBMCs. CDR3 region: CAISESFGEHHEQYF. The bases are TGTGCCATCAGTGAGTCGTTCGGGGAGCACCACGAGCAGTACTTC.